Listed below are T cell receptor beta chains from one sample, sequenced in a study of blood T cell repertoires in COVID-19. Only in-frame clones appear in the TCRdb table, and some are missing; sequencing was by immunoSEQ multiplex PCR. The sample lists about 200,000 clones; around 90% were seen once. The sequenced sample consisted of peripheral blood. The receptors stem from a man in his fifties or sixties who had recovered from COVID-19. CDR3s leave out the opening cysteine and the closing phenylalanine or tryptophan. The size of a clone is reported for some rows only, either as once, few or many, or as a class for expanded clones.

TRBJ2-4 | NA | TRBV2 | ASSAATGKNIQY
TRBJ2-1 | NA | TRBV3-1/TRBV3-2 | ASSRGWASGGNEQF
TRBJ2-7 | once | TRBV27 | ASSLSPGTYEQY
TRBJ1-1 | once | TRBV20-1 | SASPPGGYRNTEAF
TRBJ1-6 | NA | TRBV28 | ASSFGQGAGSSPLH
TRBJ1-1 | NA | TRBV19 | ASSIQGNTEAF
TRBJ2-1 | NA | TRBV9 | ASSWGGSLDEQF
TRBJ2-3 | once | TRBV9 | ASSSSKRGTHTDTQY
TRBJ2-1 | NA | TRBV19 | ASSIVQGLSNEQF
TRBJ1-3 | once | TRBV15 | ATSRKRQGLSGNTIY
TRBJ2-3 | NA | TRBV5-1 | ASSLVSGDTDTQY
TRBJ1-5 | NA | TRBV4-1 | ASSQEGRVFLQPQH
TRBJ2-3 | NA | TRBV4-2 | ASSQDLAGGVMGTDTQY
TRBJ2-7 | once | TRBV9 | ASSVGQDPAYEQY
TRBJ2-7 | NA | TRBV19 | ATRNAGDLFYEQY
TRBJ2-7 | once | TRBV27 | ASSLSGTNYEQY
TRBJ1-5 | NA | TRBV11-2 | ASSLDSATGGQPQH
TRBJ2-3 | NA | TRBV24-1 | ATSDGGGVGDTQY
TRBJ2-7 | NA | TRBV18 | ASSPPGVLAYEQY
TRBJ1-4 | NA | TRBV4-2 | ASSQIQGPNEKLF
TRBJ1-1 | many | TRBV5-5 | ASSIHGQLNTEAF
TRBJ2-2 | NA | TRBV29-1 | SATGATGELF
TRBJ2-5 | NA | TRBV19 | ASSRSGGPQETQY
TRBJ1-2 | NA | TRBV9 | ASSEGVYGYT
TRBJ2-2 | NA | TRBV10-3 | ATSGVGVNTGELF
TRBJ1-4 | NA | TRBV21-1 | ASSKVRGQGCSRLVSTNEKLF
TRBJ2-5 | NA | TRBV4-3 | ASSLGLAGGETQY
TRBJ1-3 | NA | TRBV5-1 | ASRGTGGGNTIY
TRBJ1-1 | NA | TRBV6-4 | ASSDRGQIMNTEAF
TRBJ2-5 | NA | TRBV10-3 | AIRGSPGLAVIEEETQY
TRBJ2-7 | NA | TRBV11-2 | ASSLGLGDEQY
TRBJ1-2 | NA | TRBV19 | ASSARGTGLGYT
TRBJ2-7 | NA | TRBV28 | ASSPPGQGRGEQY
TRBJ2-3 | NA | TRBV6-6 | ASPSGREGRTDTQY
TRBJ1-2 | NA | TRBV6-5 | ASSYLGPRYGYT
TRBJ1-2 | NA | TRBV7-2 | ASSFTPPGADDGYT
TRBJ2-1 | NA | TRBV4-3 | ASSQDLGTSGPRQF
TRBJ2-5 | NA | TRBV30 | AWSGGLQETQY
TRBJ2-2 | NA | TRBV7-2 | ASSSETGAGFTGELF
TRBJ2-2 | NA | TRBV15 | ATSRALSGGGDGELF
TRBJ1-6 | once | TRBV21-1 | ASSKADRGRRFGVSGLH
TRBJ2-1 | NA | TRBV7-3 | ASSQTSGRRNEQF
TRBJ2-7 | NA | TRBV7-3 | ASSLTRGAQQY
TRBJ1-6 | NA | TRBV19 | ASTPQGGAGNSPLH
TRBJ2-2 | NA | TRBV11-3 | ASSWTSELSGELF
TRBJ2-5 | NA | TRBV4-2 | ASSQDLVGGWKTQY
TRBJ1-1 | NA | TRBV13 | ASSLAVGSPEAF
TRBJ2-7 | NA | TRBV30 | AWSTLTSGIPSYEQY
TRBJ2-2 | NA | TRBV3-1/TRBV3-2 | ASSQAMSIRTGELF
TRBJ2-2 | NA | TRBV11-2 | ASSFRPRDTGELF
TRBJ1-3 | once | TRBV3-1/TRBV3-2 | ASSSLGQGAGNTIY
TRBJ1-5 | once | TRBV28 | ASSPTGFAQH
TRBJ2-6 | NA | TRBV2 | ASNPGQGIAGANVLT
TRBJ1-1 | NA | TRBV16 | ASSTFSPGSLRAA
TRBJ1-3 | NA | TRBV10-3 | AITGGTGLGNTIY
TRBJ1-2 | NA | TRBV6-5 | ASSYQREGYGYT
TRBJ2-1 | NA | TRBV18 | ASSPRRRDYNEQF